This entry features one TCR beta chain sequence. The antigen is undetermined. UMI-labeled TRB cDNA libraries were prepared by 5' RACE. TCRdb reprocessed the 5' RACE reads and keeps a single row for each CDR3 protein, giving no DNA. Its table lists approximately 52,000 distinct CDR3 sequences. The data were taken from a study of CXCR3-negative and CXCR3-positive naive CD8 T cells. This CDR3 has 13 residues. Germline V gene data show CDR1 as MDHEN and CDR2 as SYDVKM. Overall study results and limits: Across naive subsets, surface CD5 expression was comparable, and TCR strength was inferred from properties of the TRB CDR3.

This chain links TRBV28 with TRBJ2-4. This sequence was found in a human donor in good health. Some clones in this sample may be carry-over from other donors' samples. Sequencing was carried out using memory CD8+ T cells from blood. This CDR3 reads CASNSLAKNIQYF.